This TCR beta chain originates from a study of cytomegalovirus exposure and HLA in healthy donors. Notes on the study in general: TCR beta sequences reportedly predicted most subjects' HLA-A and HLA-B alleles accurately.

Regarding this clone: The antigen is undetermined.

Primers included in the PCR were 60 Vbeta and 13 Jbeta primers. The table came from immunoSEQ multiplex PCR; TCRdb's copy has only in-frame clones and leaves some out. The data show over 150,000 clones, with roughly 79% seen just once and 0.95% to 1.5% held by the top ten. This CDR3 spans 15 amino acids. Germline lookup yields CDR1 MNHNY and CDR2 SVGAGI (reference sequence). V gave up 6 bases and J gave up 1 base, with 15 bases separating them. The V gene is TRBV6-6, the J gene TRBJ1-1, with D maybe TRBD1 (5 bases). The receptor was isolated from a woman aged 45 to 65 in good health and CMV-seronegative. Input material: PBMCs. CDR3 coding DNA: TGTGCCAGCAGGGGGTCGGCGGGGGAGAACACTGAAGCTTTCTTT. Its protein is CASRGSAGENTEAFF.